Here is one TCR beta chain with its context. The data derive from a study of Ad26.COV2.S vaccination and SARS-CoV-2 variants. Treatment described: 19 received Ad26.COV2.S at low or high dose, single or two shots; 5 received placebo; per-sample allocation not given. At day 63 after the first vaccine or placebo injection, samples were drawn. The donor's status was that of an adult aged 18-55 years in Boston. TCRdb's table, derived via immunoSEQ multiplex PCR, lists solely in-frame clones and lacks some. The data contain about 400,000 clones, about 89% of them singletons. Unmatched junction bases numbered 5, after V lost 1 base and J lost 3 bases. This CDR3 spans 16 amino acids. Germline CDR1 reads MNHEY; CDR2 reads SVGEGT.

V gene TRBV6-2 or TRBV6-3 combines with J gene TRBJ2-1; 8 positions agree with TRBD1. Sequencing was performed on peripheral blood, taken in a trial of Ad26.COV2.S vaccine versus placebo. This receptor was taken from a person between 18 and 59 years old who received the Ad26.COV2.S COVID-19 vaccine or a placebo. The CDR3 nucleotides read TGTGCCAGCAGTTACTGGCGCAGGGGGCTCTACAATGAGCAGTTCTTC. Protein: CASSYWRRGLYNEQFF.